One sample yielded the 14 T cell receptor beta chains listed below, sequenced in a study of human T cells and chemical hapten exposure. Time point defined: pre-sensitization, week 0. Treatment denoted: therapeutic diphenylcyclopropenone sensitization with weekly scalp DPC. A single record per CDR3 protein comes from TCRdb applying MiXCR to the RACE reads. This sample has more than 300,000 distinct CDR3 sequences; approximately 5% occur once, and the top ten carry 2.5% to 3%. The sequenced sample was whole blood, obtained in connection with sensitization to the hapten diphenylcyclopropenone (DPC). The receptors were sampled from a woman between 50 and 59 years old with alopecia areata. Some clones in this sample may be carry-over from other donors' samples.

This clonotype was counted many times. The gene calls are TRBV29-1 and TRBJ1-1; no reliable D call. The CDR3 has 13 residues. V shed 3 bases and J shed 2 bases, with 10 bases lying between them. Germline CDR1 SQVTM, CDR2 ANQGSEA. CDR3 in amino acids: CSVEGRSNTEAFF. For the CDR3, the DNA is TGCAGCGTTGAGGGCCGGAGTAACACTGAAGCTTTCTTT.

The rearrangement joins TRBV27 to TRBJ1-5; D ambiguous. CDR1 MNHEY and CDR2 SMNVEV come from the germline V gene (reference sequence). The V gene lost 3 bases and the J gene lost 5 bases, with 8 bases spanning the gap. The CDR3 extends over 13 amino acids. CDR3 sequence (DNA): TGTGCCAGCAGTTTGTACCTAGATCAGCCCCAGCATTTT. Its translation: CASSLYLDQPQHF.

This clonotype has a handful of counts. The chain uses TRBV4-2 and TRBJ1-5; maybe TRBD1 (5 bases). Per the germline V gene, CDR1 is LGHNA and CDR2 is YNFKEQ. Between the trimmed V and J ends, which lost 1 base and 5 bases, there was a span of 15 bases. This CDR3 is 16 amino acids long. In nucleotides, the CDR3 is TGTGCCAGCAGCCAAGGGACACCTCCGGAGGATCAGCCCCAGCATTTT. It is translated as CASSQGTPPEDQPQHF.

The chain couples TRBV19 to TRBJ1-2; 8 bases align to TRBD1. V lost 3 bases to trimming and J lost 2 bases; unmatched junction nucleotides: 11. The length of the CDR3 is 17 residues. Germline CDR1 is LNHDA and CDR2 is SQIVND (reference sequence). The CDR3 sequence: CASSIGQGIAKNYGYTF. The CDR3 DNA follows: TGTGCCAGTAGTATTGGACAGGGAATCGCCAAAAACTATGGCTACACCTTC.

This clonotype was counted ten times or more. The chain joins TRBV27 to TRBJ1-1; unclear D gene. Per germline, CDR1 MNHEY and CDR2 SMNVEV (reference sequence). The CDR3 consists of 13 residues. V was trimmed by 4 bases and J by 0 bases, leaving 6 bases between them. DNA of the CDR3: TGTGCCAGCAGTTCGGCGGTGAACACTGAAGCTTTCTTT. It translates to CASSSAVNTEAFF.

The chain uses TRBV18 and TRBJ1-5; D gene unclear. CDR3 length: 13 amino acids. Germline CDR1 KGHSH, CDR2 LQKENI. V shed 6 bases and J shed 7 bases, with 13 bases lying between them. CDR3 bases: TGTGCCAGCTCGACGGACTTCGGGCAGCCCCAGCATTTT. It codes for CASSTDFGQPQHF.

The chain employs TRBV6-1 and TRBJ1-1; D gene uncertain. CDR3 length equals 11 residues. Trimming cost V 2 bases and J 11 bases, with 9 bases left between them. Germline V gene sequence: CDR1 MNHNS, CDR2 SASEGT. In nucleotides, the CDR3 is TGTGCCAGCAGTGAAATCGTGGGGGCTTTCTTT. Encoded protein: CASSEIVGAFF.

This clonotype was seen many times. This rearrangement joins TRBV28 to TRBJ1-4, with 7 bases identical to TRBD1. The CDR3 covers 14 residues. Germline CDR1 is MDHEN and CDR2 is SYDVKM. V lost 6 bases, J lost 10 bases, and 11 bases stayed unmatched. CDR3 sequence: CASRPTGVVRKLFF. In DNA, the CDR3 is TGTGCCAGCAGACCCACAGGGGTAGTAAGAAAACTGTTTTTT.

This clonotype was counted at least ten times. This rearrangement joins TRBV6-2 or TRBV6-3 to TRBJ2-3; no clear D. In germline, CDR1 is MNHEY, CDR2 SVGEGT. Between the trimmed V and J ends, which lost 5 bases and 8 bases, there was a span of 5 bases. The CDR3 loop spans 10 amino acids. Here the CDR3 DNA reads TGTGCCAGCAGTGACGGTACGCAGTATTTT. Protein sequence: CASSDGTQYF.

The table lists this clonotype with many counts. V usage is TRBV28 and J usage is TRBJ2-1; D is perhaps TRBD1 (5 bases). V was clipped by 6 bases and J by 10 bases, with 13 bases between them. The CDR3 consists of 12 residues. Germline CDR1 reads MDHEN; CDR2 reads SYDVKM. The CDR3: CASRILGREQFF. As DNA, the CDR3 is TGTGCCAGCAGAATCCTGGGGCGGGAGCAGTTCTTC.

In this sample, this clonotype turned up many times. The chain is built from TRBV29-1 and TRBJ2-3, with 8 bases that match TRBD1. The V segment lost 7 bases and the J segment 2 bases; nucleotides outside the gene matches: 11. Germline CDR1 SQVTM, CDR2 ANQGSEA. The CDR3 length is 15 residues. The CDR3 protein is CSDPRQGSNTDTQYF. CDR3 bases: TGCAGCGACCCCCGACAGGGGTCAAACACAGATACGCAGTATTTT.

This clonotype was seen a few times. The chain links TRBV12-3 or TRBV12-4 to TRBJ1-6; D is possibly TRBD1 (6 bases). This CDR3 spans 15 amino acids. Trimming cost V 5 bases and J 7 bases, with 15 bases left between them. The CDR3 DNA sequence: TGTGCCAGCAGTCCCCGGACAGTCCAAAATTCACCCCTCCACTTT. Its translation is CASSPRTVQNSPLHF.

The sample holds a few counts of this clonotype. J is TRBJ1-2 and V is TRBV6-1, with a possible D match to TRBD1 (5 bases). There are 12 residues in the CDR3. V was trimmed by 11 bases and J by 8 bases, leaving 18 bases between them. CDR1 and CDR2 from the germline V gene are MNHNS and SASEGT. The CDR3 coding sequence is TGTGCCGGTCAGGGAGGCGAAGAAGGCTACACCTTC. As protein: CAGQGGEEGYTF.

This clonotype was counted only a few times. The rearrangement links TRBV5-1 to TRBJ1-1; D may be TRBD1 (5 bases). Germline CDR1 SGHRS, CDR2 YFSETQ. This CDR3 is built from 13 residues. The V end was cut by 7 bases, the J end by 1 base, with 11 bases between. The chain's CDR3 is CASQRQRNTEAFF. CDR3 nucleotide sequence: TGCGCCAGCCAGAGACAGCGGAACACTGAAGCTTTCTTT. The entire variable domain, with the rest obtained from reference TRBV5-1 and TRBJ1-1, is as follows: KAGVTQTPRYLIKTRGQQVTLSCSPISGHRSVSWYQQTPGQGLQFLFEYFSETQRNKGNFPGRFSGRQFSNSRSEMNVSTLELGDSALYLCASQRQRNTEAFFGQGTRLTVV.